These T cell receptor beta chains were read from a single sample in a study of beta chain features in type 1 diabetes. Assay used: immunoSEQ multiplex PCR; TCRdb lists only in-frame clones, some missing. The sample contains roughly 340,000 clones, approximately 13% of which appear only once. Material for sequencing was naive CD4+ T cells from blood. The source is a woman under 30 with type 1 diabetes. Both conserved end residues are part of each CDR3. A D gene is named only where the DNA matches it firmly. Some rows have no size entry. The others give once, few or many, or a class for an expanded clone.

>TRBV28|NA|TRBJ2-2|12|NA
TGTGCCAGCAGTAGGGGGACCGGGGAGCTGTTTTTT
CASSRGTGELFF
>TRBV19|TRBD2|TRBJ2-7|14|NA
TGTGCCAGTAGTCCCTGGACTAGCGCTTACGAGCAGTACTTC
CASSPWTSAYEQYF
>TRBV5-1|NA|TRBJ2-1|14|NA
TGCGCCAGCAGCCCAGGAGGAGGGCCAAATGAGCAGTTCTTC
CASSPGGGPNEQFF
>TRBV9|TRBD2|TRBJ2-2|16|NA
TGTGCCAGCAGCGCCAGCGGGAGCAAAGGCACCGGGGAGCTGTTTTTT
CASSASGSKGTGELFF
>TRBV11-3|NA|TRBJ2-1|14|few
TGTGCCAGCAGCCAATCACTACTAGACAATGAGCAGTTCTTC
CASSQSLLDNEQFF
>TRBV18|TRBD2|TRBJ2-1|17|few
TGTGCCAGCTCACCAATATCGGGACTAGCAGCCCTGGGAGAGCAGTTCTTC
CASSPISGLAALGEQFF
>TRBV28|NA|TRBJ2-7|11|NA
TGTGCCAGCAGTTTTCAATACGAGCAGTACTTC
CASSFQYEQYF
>TRBV28|NA|TRBJ1-5|14|NA
TGTGCCAGCCCTTGCAGGGATAGCAATCAGCCCCAGCATTTT
CASPCRDSNQPQHF
>TRBV28|NA|TRBJ2-7|12|few
TGTGCCAGCAGTTTTCTTTTGTACGAGCAGTACTTC
CASSFLLYEQYF
>TRBV18|TRBD2|TRBJ2-5|16|few
TGTGCCAGCTCACCACGAGGGCTAGCGGGATCAGAGACCCAGTACTTC
CASSPRGLAGSETQYF
>TRBV5-4|NA|TRBJ2-5|15|few
TGTGCCAGCAGCTCGCGACTAGGCCCCCAAGAGACCCAGTACTTC
CASSSRLGPQETQYF
>TRBV12-5|NA|TRBJ2-3|13|NA
TGTGCTAGTGGTTTGGTCGGCACAGATACGCAGTATTTT
CASGLVGTDTQYF
>TRBV28|TRBD1|TRBJ1-2|14|NA
TGTGCCAGCAGTTACGGACAGGGTTTCTTCGGCTACACCTTC
CASSYGQGFFGYTF
>TRBV18|TRBD1|TRBJ2-2|15|few
TGTGCCAGCTCATCACAGGGGCAAGGCACCGGGGAGCTGTTTTTT
CASSSQGQGTGELFF
>TRBV10-3|NA|TRBJ2-3|13|NA
TGTGCCATCAGGAGCGGTAGCACAGATACGCAGTATTTT
CAIRSGSTDTQYF
>TRBV5-8|TRBD2|TRBJ2-5|15|NA
TGTGCCAGCAGCTTGGAACGGGAGGGGGGAGAGACCCAGTACTTC
CASSLEREGGETQYF
>TRBV19|TRBD2|TRBJ2-1|16|NA
TGTGCCAGTAGTAGATTCAGCGGGGCTTCCTACAATGAGCAGTTCTTC
CASSRFSGASYNEQFF
>TRBV27|TRBD1|TRBJ1-4|15|NA
TGTGCCAGCACCCAACCGGGACAGCCTAATGAAAAACTGTTTTTT
CASTQPGQPNEKLFF
>TRBV5-1|NA|TRBJ2-5|14|NA
TGCGCCAGCAGCTTGGGGGAGGTGCGAGAGACCCAGTACTTC
CASSLGEVRETQYF
>TRBV30|NA|TRBJ1-1|11|NA
TGTGCCTGGATAGGGGGATCTGAAGCTTTCTTT
CAWIGGSEAFF
>TRBV30|NA|TRBJ2-1|13|NA
TGTGCCTGGAGTCCTTACGATGCGGGAAAGCAGTTCTTC
CAWSPYDAGKQFF
>TRBV5-1|TRBD1|TRBJ2-2|15|few
TGCGCCAGCAGCTTGGACAGGGGGTACACCGGGGAGCTGTTTTTT
CASSLDRGYTGELFF
>TRBV19|NA|TRBJ1-5|15|NA
TGTGCCAGTAGTATAGGGACAGAGGCATATCAGCCCCAGCATTTT
CASSIGTEAYQPQHF
>TRBV27|TRBD2|TRBJ2-1|15|few
TGTGCCAGCAGACCGTACGGGAGGCCCTACAATGAGCAGTTCTTC
CASRPYGRPYNEQFF
>TRBV5-1|TRBD1|TRBJ2-5|14|NA
TGCGCCAGCAGCTCCCGGGACAGCCAAGAGACCCAGTACTTC
CASSSRDSQETQYF
>TRBV30|NA|TRBJ2-3|14|NA
TGTGCCTGGAGTAGGGGGTTGAACACAGATACGCAGTATTTT
CAWSRGLNTDTQYF
>TRBV6-1|NA|TRBJ2-3|15|NA
TGTGCCAGCAGTACACAGGGACGCGCGGGAGATACGCAGTATTTT
CASSTQGRAGDTQYF
>TRBV29-1|NA|TRBJ2-6|12|many
TGCAGCGCTGGACAGGGGGCCAACGTCCTGACTTTC
CSAGQGANVLTF
>TRBV27|TRBD2|TRBJ2-5|17|NA
TGTGCCAGCAGTCTCTCCCGACTAGCGGGAGAGGGAGAGACCCAGTACTTC
CASSLSRLAGEGETQYF
>TRBV7-8|NA|TRBJ2-5|14|few
TGTGCCAGCAGCCGTTTAGCGGTTAAAGAGACCCAGTACTTC
CASSRLAVKETQYF
>TRBV28|NA|TRBJ2-7|11|few
TGTGCCAGCAGTGGCAGGTACGAGCAGTACTTC
CASSGRYEQYF
>TRBV5-4|NA|TRBJ2-1|14|NA
TGTGCCAGCAGCTTGATTAGCGGTTACAATGAGCAGTTCTTC
CASSLISGYNEQFF
>TRBV7-9|NA|TRBJ1-2|14|once
TGTGCCAGCAATACCATCGGAGGCCCCTATGGCTACACCTTC
CASNTIGGPYGYTF
>TRBV30|TRBD1|TRBJ1-2|14|NA
TGTGCCTGGAGTACGACAGGGAATAACTATGGCTACACCTTC
CAWSTTGNNYGYTF
>TRBV2|NA|TRBJ2-7|12|few
TGTGCCAGCAGTGGTGGAGGCTACGAGCAGTACTTC
CASSGGGYEQYF
>TRBV15|NA|TRBJ1-1|15|NA
TGTGCCACCAGCAGAGACAGGGGACCTAACACTGAAGCTTTCTTT
CATSRDRGPNTEAFF
>TRBV30|TRBD1|TRBJ2-7|14|NA
TGTGCCTGGAGTCCGTTGACAGGGTCCAACGAGCAGTACTTC
CAWSPLTGSNEQYF
>TRBV27|NA|TRBJ1-1|14|NA
TGTGCCAGCAGTTTATCGGACAGTAACACTGAAGCTTTCTTT
CASSLSDSNTEAFF
>TRBV20-1|TRBD2|TRBJ2-1|11|NA
TGCAGTGCTATCTTTGCGGGAGGCCAGTTCTTC
CSAIFAGGQFF
>TRBV9|NA|TRBJ2-1|17|NA
TGTGCCAGCAGCGTAGTGGTGGATGGGCGGGAAGGTTATGAGCAGTTCTTC
CASSVVVDGREGYEQFF
>TRBV30|NA|TRBJ2-1|18|few
TGTGCCTGGAGTGTGCAGGGGCTGACCACCCTCGAGAGCAATGAGCAGTTCTTC
CAWSVQGLTTLESNEQFF
>TRBV10-3|NA|TRBJ1-2|14|NA
TGTGCCATCAGTGAGTCCGGACAGCCCTATGGCTACACCTTC
CAISESGQPYGYTF
>TRBV7-2|TRBD1|TRBJ2-7|15|NA
TGTGCCAGCAGCTTACCGGGACAGGGGGGTTACGAGCAGTACTTC
CASSLPGQGGYEQYF
>TRBV11-3|NA|TRBJ2-3|13|NA
TGTGCCAGCAGCTTAGGTATCCCAGATACGCAGTATTTT
CASSLGIPDTQYF
>TRBV5-1|TRBD2|TRBJ2-5|16|NA
TGCGCCAGCAGCTTGCTGTCTAGCGGGTACCAAGAGACCCAGTACTTC
CASSLLSSGYQETQYF
>TRBV5-1|TRBD1|TRBJ1-1|14|few
TGCGCCAGCAGCAGAGGACAGGGAAGGACTGAAGCTTTCTTT
CASSRGQGRTEAFF
>TRBV28|NA|TRBJ2-2|15|NA
TGTGCCAGCAGTCCCCCCCTCGGTGGCACCGGGGAGCTGTTTTTT
CASSPPLGGTGELFF
>TRBV12-5|NA|TRBJ1-5|13|few
TGTGCTAGTGGTTTAGGGGCAAATCAGCCCCAGCATTTT
CASGLGANQPQHF
>TRBV15|TRBD1|TRBJ2-1|16|few
TGTGCCACCAGCAGAGGGACAGGGGGGAGATACAATGAGCAGTTCTTC
CATSRGTGGRYNEQFF
>TRBV9|NA|TRBJ2-1|16|NA
TGTGCCAGCAGCCTGGTGGGAGCGGGCCTGGAAAATGAGCAGTTCTTC
CASSLVGAGLENEQFF
>TRBV7-9|TRBD1|TRBJ1-1|15|NA
TGTGCCAGCAGCGCGGACAGGGATTTGAACACTGAAGCTTTCTTT
CASSADRDLNTEAFF
>TRBV7-2|NA|TRBJ2-5|15|NA
TGTGCCAGCAGCTGGGAATGGGCAGGGGTTGAGACCCAGTACTTC
CASSWEWAGVETQYF
>TRBV28|TRBD2|TRBJ2-3|15|NA
TGTGCCAGCAGAGGCAGACTAGCGGGTAAAGATACGCAGTATTTT
CASRGRLAGKDTQYF
>TRBV5-4|TRBD2|TRBJ2-7|16|NA
TGTGCCAGCAGCATACGAGGGCGGGAGAGGTCTTACGAGCAGTACTTC
CASSIRGRERSYEQYF
>TRBV5-1|TRBD2|TRBJ2-1|16|few
TGCGCCAGCAGCTTGGCCGGCGGGAGGGCCGGAGATGAGCAGTTCTTC
CASSLAGGRAGDEQFF
>TRBV2|NA|TRBJ1-5|14|few
TGTGCCAGCAGTGAGTTAGTGCGCAATCAGCCCCAGCATTTT
CASSELVRNQPQHF
>TRBV7-9|TRBD2|TRBJ2-7|15|few
TGTGCCAGCAGTCGTACTAGCGGGAGTAATACTGGGCAGTACTTC
CASSRTSGSNTGQYF
>TRBV5-1|TRBD2|TRBJ2-4|14|NA
TGCGCCAGCAGCTTGGTGGCTAGCGGGAGCATTCAGTACTTC
CASSLVASGSIQYF
>TRBV7-3|NA|TRBJ2-3|14|NA
TGTGCCAGCAGTTCACAGGGATCCACAGATACGCAGTATTTT
CASSSQGSTDTQYF